These 29 T cell receptor beta chains originate from one sample sequenced in a study of blood T cell repertoires in COVID-19. Assay used: immunoSEQ multiplex PCR; TCRdb lists only in-frame clones, some missing. The sample has 50,000 to 60,000 clones, approximately 85% seen once. The sample consisted of peripheral blood. Every receptor here comes from a human donor in a cohort sampled during active COVID-19.

The CDR3 loop reads CASSHDRGRDEQYF. The CDR3 nucleotides are TGCGCCAGCAGCCACGACAGGGGCAGGGACGAGCAGTACTTC. V is TRBV5-1 and J is TRBJ2-7; the match to TRBD1 covers 8 bases. Germline CDR1 and CDR2: SGHRS and YFSETQ. CDR3 length: 14 amino acids. V gave up 4 bases and J gave up 5 bases; unmatched junction bases: 8.

The chain recombines TRBV11-3 with TRBJ2-1; TRBD2 aligns across 10 bases. Trimming took 3 bases from V and 4 from J; bases not matched to a gene: 3. The germline V gene encodes CDR1 SGHNT and CDR2 YENEEA. This CDR3 contains 15 residues. The CDR3 DNA reads as TGTGCCAGCAGCTTCGGACTAGCGGTATACAATGAGCAGTTCTTC. Translated, it gives CASSFGLAVYNEQFF.

This chain joins TRBV5-5 and TRBJ1-1, with 7 bases matching TRBD1. The trim removed 4 bases at V and 0 bases at J, leaving 6 bases unmatched. From germline, CDR1 is SGHKS and CDR2 YYEKEE (reference sequence). This CDR3 spans 15 amino acids. The CDR3 DNA sequence: TGTGCCAGCAGCGAGCGACAGGGCTTGAACACTGAAGCTTTCTTT. Its translation is CASSERQGLNTEAFF. Full variable domain (missing parts from reference TRBV5-5 and TRBJ1-1): DAGVTQSPTHLIKTRGQQVTLRCSPISGHKSVSWYQQVLGQGPQFIFQYYEKEERGRGNFPDRFSARQFPNYSSELNVNALLLGDSALYLCASSERQGLNTEAFFGQGTRLTVV.

This sequence joins TRBV10-1 and TRBJ1-4; 8 bases fit TRBD1. The ends lost 5 bases at V and 8 bases at J; junction bases unmatched: 7. The CDR3 length is 14 residues. Germline loops: CDR1 WNHNN, CDR2 SYGVQD (reference sequence). The CDR3 spells CASSPRTGLEKLFF. The CDR3 nucleotides read TGCGCCAGCAGTCCCCGGACAGGGCTAGAAAAACTGTTTTTT.

Turning to this clone: At one boundary the junction diverges from the germline segment, which might be a read error. The chain uses TRBV5-1 and TRBJ2-2; the match to TRBD2 covers 16 bases. This CDR3 region has 18 residues. Germline V gene sequence: CDR1 SGHRS, CDR2 YFSETQ. The CDR3 region is CASSVGLAGGPKTGELFF. CDR3 DNA: TGCGCCAGCAGCGTGGGACTAGCGGGAGGGCCGAAGACCGGGGAGCTGTTTTTT.

This clone was counted a single time. This chain links TRBV7-2 with TRBJ2-7; D is uncertain. The V gene lost 1 base and the J gene lost 5 bases, with 12 bases spanning the gap. The CDR3 is 14 residues long. CDR1 and CDR2 from the germline V gene are SGHTA and FQGNSA. The CDR3 sequence is CASSLGSRFNEQYF. Written as DNA, the CDR3 is TGTGCCAGCAGCTTAGGTAGCCGGTTCAACGAGCAGTACTTC.

The chain couples TRBV24-1 to TRBJ2-7, with a possible D match to TRBD1 (6 bases). Germline V lookup: CDR1 KGHDR, CDR2 SFDVKD. Between the trimmed V and J ends, which lost 2 bases and 3 bases, there was a span of 22 bases. This CDR3 is built from 18 residues. CDR3 nucleotides: TGTGCCACCAGTGATTCGGTGACAGGACCCGAAAAAGGCTACGAGCAGTACTTC. Its protein product is CATSDSVTGPEKGYEQYF.

The chain employs TRBV25-1 and TRBJ1-1; D not resolved. Germline V gives CDR1 MGHDK, CDR2 SYGVNS. The CDR3 runs 14 residues. V was shortened by 5 bases and J by 1 base, with 11 bases between the two germline ends. The DNA of the CDR3 is TGTGCCAGCAGTACAAATACAGAGAACACTGAAGCTTTCTTT. Protein: CASSTNTENTEAFF.

V and J are TRBV30 and TRBJ1-6, with 9 bases matching TRBD1. Germline V gene lookup returns CDR1 GTSNPN and CDR2 SVGIG (reference sequence). V shed 5 bases and J 0 bases; nucleotides not matched to a gene: 8. There are 17 residues in the CDR3. CDR3 sequence (DNA): TGTGCCTGGTGGGACAGGGAAACGAGCTCCTATAATTCACCCCTCCACTTT. This translates into CAWWDRETSSYNSPLHF.

The chain recombines TRBV19 with TRBJ1-5; TRBD1 matches 9 bases. The CDR3 contains 16 residues. The junction had 7 bases not matched to a gene; V was cut back by 4 bases and J by 3 bases. Germline-derived CDR1 and CDR2 are LNHDA and SQIVND (reference sequence). The CDR3 region is CASSTRTGGTNQPQHF. Written as DNA, the CDR3 is TGTGCCAGTAGTACCCGCACAGGGGGCACCAATCAGCCCCAGCATTTT.

The rearrangement links TRBV4-1 to TRBJ2-7; D is perhaps TRBD1 (6 bases). Germline V CDR1 and CDR2: MGHRA, YSYEKL. V was trimmed by 0 bases and J by 3 bases, leaving 12 bases between them. This CDR3 has 15 amino acids. The CDR3 DNA sequence: TGCGCCAGCAGCCAAGATCCCACAGGGCTCTACGAGCAGTACTTC. It translates to CASSQDPTGLYEQYF.

V is TRBV6-2 or TRBV6-3 and J is TRBJ2-3; D remains unclear. V lost 2 bases to trimming and J lost 2 bases, with 11 bases between them. The CDR3 is 15 residues long. Germline loops: CDR1 MNHEY, CDR2 SVGEGT. CDR3 bases: TGTGCCAGCAGTTACATCCCAATCCCCACAGATACGCAGTATTTT. Translation gives CASSYIPIPTDTQYF.

The chain has TRBV7-2 and TRBJ2-1; perhaps TRBD2 as D (5 bases). The CDR3 extends over 14 amino acids. The V end was cut by 0 bases, the J end by 9 bases, with 12 bases between. CDR1 is SGHTA and CDR2 is FQGNSA in the germline V gene. CDR3 amino acids: CASSLAGDIGEQFF. The CDR3 nucleotides are TGTGCCAGCAGCTTAGCGGGAGATATCGGTGAGCAGTTCTTC. The variable domain in full, completed from reference TRBV7-2 and TRBJ2-1, reads GAGVSQSPSNKVTEKGKDVELRCDPISGHTALYWYRQSLGQGLEFLIYFQGNSAPDKSGLPSDRFSAERTGGSVSTLTIQRTQQEDSAVYLCASSLAGDIGEQFFGPGTRLTVL.

The CDR3 sequence is CAWCWTGDTEAFF. The CDR3, as DNA: TGTGCCTGGTGTTGGACCGGGGACACTGAAGCTTTCTTT. The chain joins TRBV30 to TRBJ1-1; D remains unclear. CDR1 and CDR2 (germline): GTSNPN, SVGIG (reference sequence). CDR3 length equals 13 residues. Trimming pared 5 bases from V and 3 bases from J, leaving 13 bases between.

The chain links TRBV5-1 to TRBJ2-7, with TRBD2 matching 13 bases. V was clipped by 4 bases and J by 3 bases; unmatched bases: 4. The CDR3 is made up of 15 amino acids. CDR1 is SGHRS and CDR2 is YFSETQ in the germline V gene. CDR3 sequence: CASSPRTSGSYEQYF. CDR3 coding DNA: TGCGCCAGCAGCCCACGGACTAGCGGGAGCTACGAGCAGTACTTC.

J is TRBJ2-7 and V is TRBV5-4; 11 positions match TRBD2. CDR1 is SGHNT, CDR2 YYREEE, per germline (reference sequence). The CDR3 is 16 residues long. Trimming at V came to 2 bases and at J to 3 bases, leaving 7 bases not matched to a gene. CDR3 sequence: CASSFKTSGRYYEQYF. CDR3 sequence (DNA): TGTGCCAGCAGCTTTAAAACTAGCGGGAGATACTACGAGCAGTACTTC. The variable domain in full, completed from reference TRBV5-4 and TRBJ2-7, reads ETGVTQSPTHLIKTRGQQVTLRCSSQSGHNTVSWYQQALGQGPQFIFQYYREEENGRGNFPPRFSGLQFPNYSSELNVNALELDDSALYLCASSFKTSGRYYEQYFGPGTRLTVT.

CDR3 DNA: TGTGCCAGCAGCCTCAACATAGGACGGAGGGATAATTCACCCCTCCACTTT. Protein: CASSLNIGRRDNSPLHF. V usage is TRBV7-2 and J usage is TRBJ1-6; no reliable D call. Between the trimmed V and J ends, which lost 5 bases and 5 bases, there was a span of 19 bases. CDR3 length: 17 amino acids. The germline V gene encodes CDR1 SGHTA and CDR2 FQGNSA.

The chain is built from TRBV29-1 and TRBJ2-3; D is ambiguous. V was pared by 4 bases and J by 0 bases, with 8 bases between. The CDR3 is made up of 13 amino acids. The germline V gene has CDR1 SQVTM and CDR2 ANQGSEA. This CDR3 reads CSVVQHSTDTQYF. CDR3 in DNA: TGCAGCGTTGTACAGCATAGCACAGATACGCAGTATTTT.

This CDR3 reads CASSGTSGRGELFF. The CDR3 bases are TGTGCCAGCAGTGGTACTAGCGGGAGAGGGGAGCTGTTTTTT. V usage is TRBV2 and J usage is TRBJ2-2; 11 bases align to TRBD2. The CDR3 consists of 14 residues. The V and J ends lost 4 bases and 8 bases, in that order; junction bases with no gene match: 3. Germline lookup yields CDR1 SNHLY and CDR2 FYNNEI.

The chain recombines TRBV4-1 with TRBJ1-5, with D perhaps TRBD1 (5 bases). Germline V gene lookup returns CDR1 MGHRA and CDR2 YSYEKL. The CDR3 has 15 residues. V was trimmed by 1 base and J by 0 bases, leaving 7 bases between them. In DNA form, the CDR3 reads TGCGCCAGCAGCCAAGTCGGACATAGCAATCAGCCCCAGCATTTT. Protein: CASSQVGHSNQPQHF.

This chain joins TRBV7-2 and TRBJ2-3, with 11 bases matching TRBD2. This CDR3 is 14 amino acids long. Unmatched junction bases numbered 4, after V lost 5 bases and J lost 6 bases. The germline gives CDR1 SGHTA, CDR2 FQGNSA. In DNA form, the CDR3 reads TGTGCCAGCAGCCCAATAGCGGGAGGGGATACGCAGTATTTT. Residues: CASSPIAGGDTQYF.

V gene TRBV5-6 combines with J gene TRBJ2-5; 7 bases align to TRBD2. The CDR3 spans 15 residues. Trimming removed 4 bases from V and 0 bases from J; junction bases left unmatched: 6. In germline, CDR1 is SGHDT, CDR2 YYEEEE. In DNA, the CDR3 is TGTGCCAGCAGCCCACTAGCGCCCGACCAAGAGACCCAGTACTTC. Protein product: CASSPLAPDQETQYF.

DNA for the CDR3: TGTGCCAGTAGTACCCCGACCGGACAGGGTCGATATAGCAATCAGCCCCAGCATTTT. Translated: CASSTPTGQGRYSNQPQHF. The gene calls are TRBV19 and TRBJ1-5, with TRBD1 matching 8 bases. The CDR3 covers 19 residues. V shed 4 bases and J 0 bases; nucleotides not matched to a gene: 14. From germline, CDR1 is LNHDA and CDR2 SQIVND (reference sequence).

The chain uses TRBV6-6 and TRBJ1-1, with 7 bases aligning to TRBD1. Germline V lookup: CDR1 MNHNY, CDR2 SVGAGI (reference sequence). CDR3 length: 15 amino acids. V gave up 4 bases and J gave up 2 bases; unmatched junction bases: 7. The CDR3, as DNA: TGTGCCAGCAGTTCTCCCGGGACAGCAAACACTGAAGCTTTCTTT. Protein sequence: CASSSPGTANTEAFF.

The chain has TRBV5-1 and TRBJ2-1, with D maybe TRBD2 (5 bases). In germline, CDR1 is SGHRS, CDR2 YFSETQ. The CDR3 has 16 amino acids. Between the trimmed V and J ends, which lost 0 bases and 0 bases, there was a span of 10 bases. This chain's CDR3 is CASSLEVGSSYNEQFF. CDR3 bases: TGCGCCAGCAGCTTGGAGGTGGGGAGCTCCTACAATGAGCAGTTCTTC.

J is TRBJ2-7 and V is TRBV28; TRBD1 might be the D (6 bases). There are 13 residues in the CDR3. Trimming cost V 5 bases and J 4 bases, with 12 bases left between them. The germline gives CDR1 MDHEN, CDR2 SYDVKM. In nucleotides, the CDR3 is TGTGCCAGCAGTACAGGGACGCCTTACGAGCAGTACTTC. Its protein is CASSTGTPYEQYF.

The chain couples TRBV29-1 to TRBJ1-2; no definite D call. Germline CDR1 and CDR2: SQVTM and ANQGSEA. CDR3 length equals 14 residues. Trimming pared 1 base from V and 0 bases from J, leaving 9 bases between. CDR3 protein: CSVEGSVTNYGYTF. The CDR3 nucleotides are TGCAGCGTTGAAGGGTCGGTCACTAACTATGGCTACACCTTC.

The chain combines TRBV21-1 with TRBJ1-1; the D call of TRBD1 is as the table states it, not checked on the DNA. TRBV21-1 is labeled a pseudogene. The length of the CDR3 is 15 residues. The CDR3 bases are TGTGCCAGCAGCAAAGCGCAGTGGACAATCGGCAAAGCTTTCTTT. Translating gives CASSKAQWTIGKAFF.

This chain connects TRBV30 to TRBJ2-1; TRBD2 matches at 11 bases. The CDR3 is made up of 17 amino acids. Germline lookup yields CDR1 GTSNPN and CDR2 SVGIG (reference sequence). The V segment lost 4 bases and the J segment 3 bases; nucleotides outside the gene matches: 11. This chain's CDR3 is CAWMGLADHGNYNEQFF. The CDR3 coding sequence is TGTGCCTGGATGGGACTAGCGGACCATGGAAACTACAATGAGCAGTTCTTC.